The entry below describes one T cell receptor (beta chain). Its antigen remains unidentified. CDR3 length: 14 amino acids. Germline V lookup: CDR1 SQVTM, CDR2 ANQGSEA. The ends were cut back, 3 bases at V and 3 bases at J, with 13 bases in the middle. These data come from a study of T cells after yellow fever vaccination. They built TCR cDNA with 5'RACE template switching, a step that put in a universal primer site and UMIs. TCRdb reprocessed the 5' RACE reads via MiXCR and lists one record per CDR3 protein. The data hold hundreds of thousands of distinct CDR3 sequences, with roughly 8% observed a single time. Study findings and constraints: Only a minor proportion of clonotypes was detected across both CD4 and CD8 compartments. The secondary response showed a weaker magnitude and a faster peak, day 5 versus 15. Abundant clonotypes from the bulk population could have been carried over as contaminants into FACS-sorted repertoires.

The TCR sequence derives from a man younger than 35 who received the YFV17D yellow fever vaccine. The starting material was PBMCs, obtained about 49 days after the first yellow fever vaccination. V usage is TRBV29-1 and J usage is TRBJ2-3; possibly TRBD2 for D (6 bases). CDR3 sequence: CSVDGAGRTDTQYF. The CDR3 nucleotides read TGCAGCGTTGACGGGGCAGGGAGGACAGATACGCAGTATTTT.